This T cell receptor (beta chain) was identified in a study of blood T cells in healthy people across ages. On this clonotype: Antigen: not known.

Caucasian, healthy and from Russia, the donors were aged between roughly 6 and 95. Trimming cost V 3 bases and J 3 bases, with 12 bases left between them. The CDR3 consists of 15 residues. The germline V gene has CDR1 SGHTA and CDR2 FQGNSA. For the second PCR, which ran for about 7 to 11 cycles, a sample-barcoded 5' primer and a J-beta primer mix were used. TCRdb processed the 5' RACE reads anew with MiXCR; each CDR3 protein has one entry. This table has roughly 700,000 distinct CDR3 sequences, 32% appearing once. Notes on the study in general: Roughly linear declines in TCR beta diversity per million T cells occurred with age.

Sequencing used blood. This sequence originates from a woman over 75 in good health. V gene TRBV7-2 combines with J gene TRBJ2-4, with D perhaps TRBD1 (5 bases). The CDR3 bases are TGTGCCAGCAGCTTCCTAGGGGTAGGCAAAAACATTCAGTACTTC. This sequence encodes CASSFLGVGKNIQYF. Together with reference TRBV7-2 and TRBJ2-4, the CDR3 gives the full variable domain: GAGVSQSPSNKVTEKGKDVELRCDPISGHTALYWYRQSLGQGLEFLIYFQGNSAPDKSGLPSDRFSAERTGGSVSTLTIQRTQQEDSAVYLCASSFLGVGKNIQYFGAGTRLSVL.